Listed here are 28 T cell receptor beta chains from one sample, sequenced in a study of CD8+CD57+ T cells in acquired aplastic anemia. CDR3 and TCR beta VDJ profiling relied on genomic DNA as the template. In TCRdb, the reads were re-called with MiXCR into one record per CDR3 protein. The sample records some 280,000 distinct CDR3 sequences, roughly three fifths being singletons. What was sequenced was sorted CD4+, CD8+, or CD8+CD57+ T cells (not recorded which) from PBMCs. All receptors come from a human donor with severe aplastic anemia or a healthy control (not recorded which).

This chain links TRBV20-1 with TRBJ2-3; the D gene is possibly TRBD2 (6 bases). The CDR3 spans 15 residues. The V gene's germline CDR1 is DFQATT and CDR2 SNEGSKA (reference sequence). The V end lost 0 bases, the J end lost 2 bases, and 12 bases lay between the germline ends. In DNA, the CDR3 is TGCAGTGCTAGAGATCGGGGGAAGGCCACAGATACGCAGTATTTT. It yields the protein CSARDRGKATDTQYF.

This clonotype appeared many times. The V call is TRBV12-3 or TRBV12-4, the J call TRBJ1-6; D unresolved. Deletions cut 1 base from V and 11 bases from J, with 9 bases between. The CDR3 extends over 13 amino acids. DNA for the CDR3: TGTGCCAGCAGTTTAGGCCATACACCACCCCTCCACTTT. Its translation is CASSLGHTPPLHF.

At least ten counts were recorded for this clonotype. V gene TRBV15 combines with J gene TRBJ2-1; possible D gene TRBD2, 7 bases. Germline lookup yields CDR1 LNHNV and CDR2 YYDKDF (reference sequence). Trimming shortened V by 3 bases and J by 5 bases, and 14 bases separated the two germline ends. The CDR3 has 15 residues. CDR3 protein: CATSRGGGSNNEQFF. In nucleotides, the CDR3 is TGTGCCACCAGCAGGGGAGGGGGGAGTAACAATGAGCAGTTCTTC. Combining the CDR3 with reference TRBV15 and TRBJ2-1 gives the whole variable domain DAMVIQNPRYQVTQFGKPVTLSCSQTLNHNVMYWYQQKSSQAPKLLFHYYDKDFNNEADTPDNFQSRRPNTSFCFLDIRSPGLGDTAMYLCATSRGGGSNNEQFFGPGTRLTVL.

The chain couples TRBV29-1 to TRBJ2-7; a weak D match, TRBD1 (6 bases). The CDR3 is 15 amino acids. Germline V gene data show CDR1 as SQVTM and CDR2 as ANQGSEA. V was trimmed by 1 base and J by 3 bases, leaving 16 bases between them. In nucleotides, the CDR3 is TGCAGCGTTGAAGTCGGCGAGGACAGACTCTACGAGCAGTACTTC. This codes for CSVEVGEDRLYEQYF.

This chain joins TRBV29-1 and TRBJ2-1; the D gene could be TRBD1 or TRBD2 (6 bases each). Trimming took off 7 bases at V and 10 bases at J, with 17 bases between the two ends. The CDR3 runs to 12 residues. Germline lookup yields CDR1 SQVTM and CDR2 ANQGSEA. CDR3 amino acids: CSEQTGGREQFF. The CDR3 coding sequence is TGCAGCGAACAGACAGGTGGGAGGGAGCAGTTCTTC.

J is TRBJ2-1 and V is TRBV29-1; perhaps TRBD1 as D (6 bases). The CDR3 has 13 residues. The V end was cut by 6 bases, the J end by 4 bases, with 13 bases between. Germline CDR1 SQVTM, CDR2 ANQGSEA. CDR3 coding DNA: TGCAGCGTGGATGGACAGTCATACAATGAGCAGTTCTTC. Translated: CSVDGQSYNEQFF.

The chain couples TRBV20-1 to TRBJ1-1, with TRBD1 as a possible D gene (5 bases). This CDR3 has 15 amino acids. From germline, CDR1 is DFQATT and CDR2 SNEGSKA (reference sequence). With 5 bases removed from V and 1 base from J, the gap between germline ends came to 17 bases. The CDR3 DNA sequence: TGCAGTGCTTCCCGACCGGGACTGCGGAACACTGAAGCTTTCTTT. This gives the protein CSASRPGLRNTEAFF.

The J gene is TRBJ2-1, the V gene TRBV24-1, with D possibly being TRBD2 (7 bases). The ends were cut back, 0 bases at V and 5 bases at J, with 13 bases in the middle. This CDR3 spans 16 amino acids. Germline V gives CDR1 KGHDR, CDR2 SFDVKD. CDR3 sequence: CATSDLTGGEDNEQFF. The CDR3 nucleotides read TGTGCCACCAGTGATTTGACGGGGGGCGAAGACAATGAGCAGTTCTTC.

Many counts were recorded for this clonotype. The genes are TRBV12-3 or TRBV12-4 and TRBJ2-2, with 7 bases aligning to TRBD1. The V gene end was trimmed by 5 bases and the J gene end by 9 bases; junction bases not matched to a gene: 15. The CDR3 spans 16 residues. CDR3 nucleotide sequence: TGTGCCAGCAGTAGGGGGACCCGGGACAGTTTTAGGGAGCTGTTTTTT. Its translation is CASSRGTRDSFRELFF.

This clonotype has ten or more counts. The rearrangement joins TRBV5-1 to TRBJ2-6; D might be TRBD1 (6 bases). CDR3 length equals 16 residues. V lost 3 bases, J lost 2 bases, and 12 bases lay in between. The germline CDR1 and CDR2 sequences are SGHRS and YFSETQ. The CDR3 here is CASSSKSGAGANVLTF. The CDR3 region has the DNA TGCGCCAGCAGCTCGAAATCAGGGGCTGGGGCCAACGTCCTGACTTTC.

The chain joins TRBV7-9 to TRBJ2-7; tentatively, D is TRBD2 (5 bases). The germline CDR1 and CDR2 sequences are SEHNR and FQNEAQ (reference sequence). With 7 bases removed from V and 2 bases from J, the gap between germline ends came to 12 bases. CDR3 size: 13 residues. The CDR3 region has the DNA TGTGCCAGCATCATCCCGGGGACCTACGAGCAGTACTTC. Protein: CASIIPGTYEQYF.

This clonotype was counted many times. V and J are TRBV7-3 and TRBJ2-5; D is possibly TRBD2 (6 bases). The CDR3 contains 13 residues. Trimming stripped 5 bases from V and 1 base from J, with 8 bases between. Germline V gene sequence: CDR1 SGHTA, CDR2 FQGTGA. The CDR3 loop is CASSRGTQETQYF. CDR3 nucleotide sequence: TGTGCCAGCAGCCGGGGGACCCAAGAGACCCAGTACTTC.

The chain couples TRBV20-1 to TRBJ1-2; 8 bases agree with TRBD1. There are 12 residues in the CDR3. Germline values: CDR1 DFQATT, CDR2 SNEGSKA (reference sequence). V dropped 6 bases and J dropped 6; count of bases not matched to a gene: 6. This chain's CDR3 is CSATDRANGYTF. The CDR3 DNA follows: TGCAGTGCAACGGACAGGGCCAATGGCTACACCTTC.

CDR3 in DNA: TGCAGCGTTGAGGCCGACAGGGGGCGCGGAAACATTCAGTACTTC. Amino acid sequence: CSVEADRGRGNIQYF. V is TRBV29-1 and J is TRBJ2-4; 10 positions agree with TRBD1. Trimming took 3 bases from V and 6 from J; bases not matched to a gene: 8. Germline V gene data show CDR1 as SQVTM and CDR2 as ANQGSEA. The CDR3 runs 15 residues.

Ten or more counts support this clonotype. This chain joins TRBV5-1 and TRBJ2-3; D is uncertain. Germline-derived CDR1 and CDR2 are SGHRS and YFSETQ. The CDR3 length is 13 residues. V was shortened by 4 bases and J by 4 bases, with 10 bases between the two germline ends. Written as DNA, the CDR3 is TGCGCCAGCAGCACCACTACGTCAGATACGCAGTATTTT. It is translated as CASSTTTSDTQYF.

This sequence joins TRBV12-3 or TRBV12-4 and TRBJ1-1; D might be TRBD1 (5 bases). Trimming took 7 bases from V and 0 from J, leaving 12 bases between them. The CDR3 spans 14 residues. CDR3 bases: TGTGCCAGCACCTTTGACAGCATGAACACTGAAGCTTTCTTT. The encoded protein is CASTFDSMNTEAFF.

In its sample, this clonotype was seen a few times. This chain uses TRBV10-3 with TRBJ2-3; D is uncertain. V was clipped by 0 bases and J by 4 bases, with 14 bases between them. The germline CDR1 and CDR2 sequences are ENHRY and SYGVKD. CDR3 length: 16 amino acids. CDR3 nucleotide sequence: TGTGCCATCAGTGAGTCGCGGCAGGTGTCCGCAGATACGCAGTATTTT. Protein: CAISESRQVSADTQYF.

As regards this clonotype: Likely a read error: the CDR3 ends without its conserved phenylalanine or tryptophan. This CDR3 is CASSSGWGRVSDTQYL. The CDR3 DNA reads as TGCGCCAGCAGCTCAGGATGGGGCAGGGTGTCAGATACGCAGTATCTT. V is TRBV5-1 and J is TRBJ2-3; tentatively, D is TRBD1 (5 bases). V lost 3 bases and J 4 bases, leaving 18 bases between the germline ends. The CDR3 totals 16 residues. Germline V CDR1 and CDR2: SGHRS, YFSETQ.

V gene TRBV2 combines with J gene TRBJ2-7; 9 bases agree with TRBD1. The CDR3 totals 15 residues. Germline V gene data show CDR1 as SNHLY and CDR2 as FYNNEI. J gave up 5 bases and V 0 bases, and 5 bases lay outside the gene matches. The CDR3 DNA follows: TGTGCCAGCAGTGAAGCGGGGACAGGGCGGAACGAGCAGTACTTC. Its translation: CASSEAGTGRNEQYF. Based on the CDR3 plus reference TRBV2 and TRBJ2-7, the full variable domain is EPEVTQTPSHQVTQMGQEVILRCVPISNHLYFYWYRQILGQKVEFLVSFYNNEISEKSEIFDDQFSVERPDGSNFTLKIRSTKLEDSAMYFCASSEAGTGRNEQYFGPGTRLTVT.

This chain connects TRBV20-1 to TRBJ2-7; possibly TRBD1 for D (5 bases). Germline assignment: CDR1 DFQATT and CDR2 SNEGSKA (reference sequence). V was shortened by 7 bases and J by 5 bases, with 15 bases between the two germline ends. The CDR3 is 12 residues long. As DNA, the CDR3 is TGCAGTGTTGGGCAGGGCGGCGACGAGCAGTACTTC. Its protein is CSVGQGGDEQYF.

As DNA, the CDR3 is TGCGCCAGCAGCTTTGGACATATGAACACTGAAGCTTTCTTT. Protein product: CASSFGHMNTEAFF. This rearrangement joins TRBV5-1 to TRBJ1-1; perhaps TRBD1 as D (5 bases). V dropped 2 bases and J dropped 0 bases, with 8 bases sitting between them. The CDR3 contains 14 residues. CDR1 SGHRS and CDR2 YFSETQ come from the germline V gene. The full variable domain, rest sourced from reference TRBV5-1 and TRBJ1-1, is KAGVTQTPRYLIKTRGQQVTLSCSPISGHRSVSWYQQTPGQGLQFLFEYFSETQRNKGNFPGRFSGRQFSNSRSEMNVSTLELGDSALYLCASSFGHMNTEAFFGQGTRLTVV.

This sequence joins TRBV12-3 or TRBV12-4 and TRBJ2-7, with 10 bases matching TRBD1. The CDR3 runs 14 residues. Trimming at V came to 6 bases and at J to 6 bases, leaving 8 bases not matched to a gene. The CDR3 DNA reads TGTGCCAGCAGAAAAGGGACAGGGGTTGGCGAGCAGTACTTC. It specifies CASRKGTGVGEQYF.

This chain joins TRBV11-2 and TRBJ2-7; 9 bases fit TRBD1. Germline trimming cut 1 base from V and 13 bases from J; bases unmatched to any gene: 2. CDR3 size: 11 residues. Germline CDR1 and CDR2: SGHAT and FQNNGV. CDR3 loop: CASSLAGQGYF. The CDR3 region has the DNA TGTGCCAGCAGCTTAGCGGGACAGGGATACTTC.

In nucleotides, the CDR3 is TGTGCCAGCAGTGAGGTTGGGACAGGGGTTAGATTAGCCGGGGAGCTGTTTTTT. Protein: CASSEVGTGVRLAGELFF. The chain combines TRBV25-1 with TRBJ2-2; 10 bases match TRBD1. After removal of 3 bases from V and 6 bases from J, the junction contained 13 bases not matched to a gene. Per the germline V gene, CDR1 is MGHDK and CDR2 is SYGVNS. This CDR3 has 18 amino acids.

This clonotype has at least ten counts. This rearrangement joins TRBV2 to TRBJ1-6, with D uncertain. V shed 8 bases and J shed 0 bases, with 8 bases lying between them. The V gene's germline CDR1 is SNHLY and CDR2 FYNNEI. The length of the CDR3 is 14 residues. CDR3 nucleotide sequence: TGTGCCAGCGGTCAGAGCTCCTATAATTCACCCCTCCACTTT. Translation gives CASGQSSYNSPLHF.

Here the CDR3 reads CATRLPSTDTQYF. The CDR3 DNA reads as TGCGCCACCCGGCTCCCTAGCACAGATACGCAGTATTTT. This chain joins TRBV5-1 and TRBJ2-3; unclear D gene. Germline V lookup: CDR1 SGHRS, CDR2 YFSETQ. V lost 9 bases and J lost 0, with 11 bases in between. The CDR3 sequence is 13 residues long.

The chain joins TRBV7-9 to TRBJ1-1, with 9 positions matching TRBD1. From germline, CDR1 is SEHNR and CDR2 FQNEAQ (reference sequence). The length of the CDR3 is 15 residues. CDR3 coding DNA: TGTGGGAGCAGCTCGGGACAGGGACTGAACACTGAAGCTTTCTTT. Encoded protein: CGSSSGQGLNTEAFF.

The chain is built from TRBV9 and TRBJ1-4, with no clear D. Gene TRBJ1-1 matches the end of the DNA better, so the J call may be wrong. CDR3 size: 16 residues. In germline, CDR1 is SGDLS, CDR2 YYNGEE. For the CDR3, the DNA is TGTGCCAGCAGCATAACCGGAGTACTCTCCTCGGCTGAAGCTTTCTTT. It translates to CASSITGVLSSAEAFF.